This is a list of T cell receptor beta chains from one sample in a study of metastatic and nonmetastatic thyroid tumors. TCRdb called clones again from the PCR reads with MiXCR. Of 20,000 or so clones listed, 27% were seen once; the top ten hold 6.1%. Sequenced sample: blood. The receptors come from a female donor with papillary thyroid cancer or a benign thyroid nodule (not recorded which). Some clones in this sample may be carry-over from other donors' samples. Each CDR3 is given with its conserved first and last residue. A D gene is named only where the DNA matches it firmly. The size field is filled for only some rows; it gives once, few, many or a size class.

d_gene,v_gene,abundance,j_gene,CDR3nt,CDR3aa
.,TRBV5-5,.,TRBJ2-3,TGTGCCAGCAGCTTGGAGGGGAGCACAGATACGCAGTATTTT,CASSLEGSTDTQYF
TRBD1,TRBV5-4,few,TRBJ1-1,TGTGCCAGCAGCTTGCCACAGGGGATGAACACTGAAGCTTTCTTT,CASSLPQGMNTEAFF
.,TRBV6-6,.,TRBJ1-1,TGTGCCAGCAGTTACTCAGGGGTCGGCACTGAAGCTTTCTTT,CASSYSGVGTEAFF
TRBD1,TRBV7-3,.,TRBJ2-7,TGTGCCAGCAGCTTCGGACAGGGCGGCGGGCAGTACTTC,CASSFGQGGGQYF
TRBD2,TRBV10-1,medium-sized,TRBJ2-1,TGCGCCAGCAGTGGACTAGCGGGAGGGAGGGACAATGAGCAGTTCTTC,CASSGLAGGRDNEQFF
.,TRBV20-1,many,TRBJ2-3,TGCAGTACTGGGTCATTGGAGCAGTATTTT,CSTGSLEQYF
TRBD1,TRBV5-1,many,TRBJ1-1,TGCGCCAGCAGCAGAACGAAGGGGACAGGGACCCCCGGGACTGAAGCTTTCTTT,CASSRTKGTGTPGTEAFF
.,TRBV3-1,.,TRBJ2-7,TGTGCCAGCAGCCAAGGGAGCATAACGGACCGGCAGTACTTC,CASSQGSITDRQYF
.,TRBV20-1,.,TRBJ2-5,TGCAGTGCTAGGGAGAATGACCAAGAGACCCAGTACTTC,CSARENDQETQYF
TRBD1,TRBV15,many,TRBJ2-6,TGTGCCACCAGCAGGACAGGGGCATACTCTGGGGCCAACGTCCTGACTTTC,CATSRTGAYSGANVLTF
TRBD2,TRBV20-1,few,TRBJ2-1,TGCAGTGCTGGAGGGGGACGGGGTCGGGAGGGCGATGAGCAGTTCTTC,CSAGGGRGREGDEQFF
.,TRBV6-4,large,TRBJ1-1,TGTGCCAGCAGTGTGGGTGGGGGTAACACTGAAGCTTTCTTT,CASSVGGGNTEAFF
.,TRBV5-1,many,TRBJ1-2,TGCGCCAGCAGCTCACCTTTGGACGGAATCTATGGCTACACCTTC,CASSSPLDGIYGYTF
.,TRBV11-3,many,TRBJ2-5,TGTGCCAGCACCCCTCATTCTGGCCTAGACCGGGAGACCCAGTACTTC,CASTPHSGLDRETQYF
TRBD2,TRBV19,many,TRBJ2-3,TGTGCCAGTAGTACCGATTGGACTAGCGGGAGGCGCACAGATACGCAGTATTTT,CASSTDWTSGRRTDTQYF
TRBD2,TRBV28,.,TRBJ2-3,TGTGCCAGCAGTTTAACGGGACTAGCGGGATCCACAGATACGCAGTATTTT,CASSLTGLAGSTDTQYF
.,TRBV6-1,medium-sized,TRBJ2-3,TGTGCCAGCACTCTAGAGGGAGGGGGCCCAGATACGCAGTATTTT,CASTLEGGGPDTQYF
.,TRBV19,few,TRBJ2-1,TGTGCCAGTAGTATAGGGACAGCTCCGTACAATGAGCAGTTCTTC,CASSIGTAPYNEQFF
.,TRBV7-9,.,TRBJ1-3,TGTGCCAGCAGCTTGGGCCAGACCTCTGGAAACACCATATATTTT,CASSLGQTSGNTIYF
.,TRBV12-3/TRBV12-4,few,TRBJ1-4,TGTGCCAGCAGTTTCGGGGAGTTCGGTCCCCATGAAAAACTGTTTTTT,CASSFGEFGPHEKLFF
TRBD2,TRBV20-1,.,TRBJ2-7,TGCAGTGCTAGAGAGTCCCTAGCGGGAAGGTACGAGCAGTACTTC,CSARESLAGRYEQYF
.,TRBV5-8,few,TRBJ1-1,TGTGCCAGCAGCCTAACAGTACTAAAAGCTTTCTTT,CASSLTVLKAFF
.,TRBV28,medium-sized,TRBJ2-6,TGTGCCAGCGTAGCGGCTGGGGCCAACGTCCTGACTTTC,CASVAAGANVLTF
.,TRBV5-6,many,TRBJ2-1,TGTGCCAGCAGCTTATTGCGGGATGAGCAGTTCTTC,CASSLLRDEQFF
TRBD2,TRBV27,few,TRBJ2-6,TGTGCCAGCAGTTCAGTAGCGGGAGGCGCTGGGGCCAACGTCCTGACTTTC,CASSSVAGGAGANVLTF
TRBD1,TRBV20-1,medium-sized,TRBJ1-1,TGCAGTGCTAGGTCCGGGACAGGGTATGCTGAAGCTTTCTTT,CSARSGTGYAEAFF
.,TRBV20-1,many,TRBJ2-7,TGCAGTGCCCTCCTCCGGGACAAAACCTACGAGCAGTACTTC,CSALLRDKTYEQYF
TRBD2,TRBV19,medium-sized,TRBJ2-7,TGTGCCAGTAGCGCCGGGACTAGCGGCACGCAGTACTTC,CASSAGTSGTQYF
.,TRBV7-9,few,TRBJ1-3,TGTGCCAGCCGTAGCTCTGCAAACACCATATATTTT,CASRSSANTIYF
.,TRBV20-1,.,TRBJ2-3,TGCAGTGCCGAGGGGGGCGACACAGATACGCAGTATTTT,CSAEGGDTDTQYF
TRBD2,TRBV6-2/TRBV6-3,.,TRBJ2-7,TGTGCCAGCACCCAGGGAGGGTCCTACGAGCAGTACTTC,CASTQGGSYEQYF
TRBD1,TRBV6-6,many,TRBJ2-5,TGTGCCAGCAGTTACTACTCTACAGGGGGTAGTGAGACCCAGTACTTC,CASSYYSTGGSETQYF